This T cell receptor (beta chain) was observed in a study of long-term antiretroviral therapy in people with HIV. Study observations and caveats: Repertoires from HIV showed CDR3 length ranges narrower than those of controls.

Germline CDR1 MNHEY, CDR2 SMNVEV (reference sequence). This CDR3 is built from 15 residues. With 2 bases removed from V and 0 bases from J, the gap between germline ends came to 7 bases. A note on this clone: The target antigen is unknown.

Run at survey level, the immunoSEQ assay was version v3.0. Clones were sequenced by immunoSEQ multiplex PCR, and TCRdb holds only the in-frame ones, with some missing. This table holds about 38,000 clones, around 80% found once. The chain couples TRBV27 to TRBJ1-4; D unclear. This clonotype was sampled from a man younger than 35 with HIV. Source: unsorted PBMCs, taken 1.5 years after starting antiretroviral therapy. CDR3 bases: TGTGCCAGCAGTTTAGTTTCCGCAACTAATGAAAAACTGTTTTTT. Its translation is CASSLVSATNEKLFF.